In its sample, the clone carrying this T cell receptor beta chain was seen once. The sample comes from a study of blood T cell repertoires in COVID-19. The method was immunoSEQ multiplex PCR; TCRdb's version includes in-frame clones alone and lacks a portion of them. The data hold 300,000 to 350,000 clones, with 88% observed a single time. V was clipped by 2 bases and J by 5 bases; unmatched bases: 9. Germline assignment: CDR1 MGHRA and CDR2 YSYEKL. CDR3 length: 16 residues. What was sequenced was PBMCs or T cells enriched from blood (not recorded which). The gene calls are TRBV4-1 and TRBJ1-2; 9 nucleotides line up with TRBD1. This TCR was sampled from a man under 40 who had recovered from COVID-19. The CDR3 nucleotides read TGCGCCAGCAGCCAAAGTTCCGGGACAGGGATTTATGGCTACACCTTC. This translates into CASSQSSGTGIYGYTF.